Below, 20 T cell receptor beta chains from the same sample are listed, as sequenced in a study of T-cell reconstitution after alpha-beta-depleted transplantation in children. TCRbeta library preparation incorporated unique molecular identifiers. TCRdb recomputed calls from the PCR reads with MiXCR, one row per CDR3 protein. This table holds some 200,000 distinct CDR3 sequences, approximately 6.8% found once. The material was PBMCs from the stem cell graft donor, obtained from the stem cell graft. Receptor source: a human donor who donated a stem cell graft to a child with Wiskott-Aldrich syndrome.

The sample holds a few counts of this clonotype. This rearrangement joins TRBV12-3 or TRBV12-4 to TRBJ2-1; no definite D call. The CDR3 is 16 residues long. V shed 3 bases and J shed 0 bases, with 12 bases lying between them. DNA of the CDR3: TGTGCCAGCAGTTTTTCTACTCCGAGCTCCTACAATGAGCAGTTCTTC. It codes for CASSFSTPSSYNEQFF.

This clonotype was seen at least ten times. This rearrangement joins TRBV4-3 to TRBJ2-2, with D perhaps matching TRBD2 (6 bases). Trimming took 4 bases from V and 5 from J, leaving 14 bases between them. Germline lookup yields CDR1 LGHNA and CDR2 YSLEER. The CDR3 spans 15 residues. The CDR3 region has the DNA TGCGCCAGCAGCCCCTCGGAGGGGCTTACCGGGGAGCTGTTTTTT. Protein product: CASSPSEGLTGELFF.

This clonotype was recorded at least ten times. The CDR3 nucleotides are TGTGCCAGCACCGAGGGGAGTCAGCCCCAGCATTTT. It specifies CASTEGSQPQHF. This chain links TRBV12-3 or TRBV12-4 with TRBJ1-5, with TRBD1 as a possible D gene (5 bases). CDR3 length: 12 amino acids. V lost 7 bases and J 6 bases, leaving 10 bases between the germline ends.

This clonotype was observed many times. The rearrangement joins TRBV5-4 to TRBJ2-1; D is possibly TRBD1 (6 bases). V was pared by 0 bases and J by 6 bases, with 19 bases between. The germline V gene has CDR1 SGHNT and CDR2 YYREEE (reference sequence). The CDR3 is 17 residues long. In nucleotides, the CDR3 is TGTGCCAGCAGCTTGGGGCTGTCAGGGGCGCGGAGCAATGAGCAGTTCTTC. This codes for CASSLGLSGARSNEQFF.

The gene calls are TRBV11-2 and TRBJ2-3, with D unclear. The CDR3 runs to 14 residues. With 1 base removed from V and 4 bases from J, the gap between germline ends came to 9 bases. The V gene's germline CDR1 is SGHAT and CDR2 FQNNGV. CDR3 sequence: CASSLGYGPDTQYF. The CDR3 DNA reads TGTGCCAGCAGCTTAGGGTACGGTCCAGATACGCAGTATTTT.

The V gene is TRBV25-1, the J gene TRBJ2-1, with a tentative D call TRBD1 (6 bases). The CDR3 length is 17 residues. V was clipped by 1 base and J by 3 bases, with 16 bases between them. From germline, CDR1 is MGHDK and CDR2 SYGVNS. CDR3 in DNA: TGTGCCAGCAGTGAATCTGTCAGAACAGGGAGCTACAATGAGCAGTTCTTC. The encoded protein is CASSESVRTGSYNEQFF.

This clonotype was recorded many times. CDR3 sequence reads: CASSFPRHTGGRETEAFF. For the CDR3, the DNA is TGTGCCAGCAGTTTCCCACGGCACACAGGGGGCCGGGAAACTGAAGCTTTCTTT. The chain uses TRBV12-3 or TRBV12-4 and TRBJ1-1; 9 positions match TRBD1. Trimming took 3 bases from V and 5 from J; bases not matched to a gene: 16. The CDR3 has 18 amino acids.

This clonotype appeared many times. The chain links TRBV20-1 to TRBJ1-2; tentative D call: TRBD1 (5 bases). The V gene lost 1 base and the J gene lost 5 bases, with 11 bases spanning the gap. The CDR3 totals 13 residues. Germline V CDR1 and CDR2: DFQATT, SNEGSKA (reference sequence). CDR3 sequence: CSARVTGQYGYTF. The CDR3 coding sequence is TGCAGTGCTAGAGTAACAGGCCAATATGGCTACACCTTC.

This clonotype was recorded many times. V usage is TRBV5-1 and J usage is TRBJ1-5; 7 nucleotides match TRBD1. Germline CDR1 reads SGHRS; CDR2 reads YFSETQ. With V trimmed by 4 bases and J by 0 bases, 7 bases remained unmatched. CDR3 length equals 16 residues. CDR3 in DNA: TGCGCCAGCAGCCATGGGGGACAGAATAGCAATCAGCCCCAGCATTTT. Amino acid sequence: CASSHGGQNSNQPQHF. Drawing the rest from reference TRBV5-1 and TRBJ1-5, the complete variable domain is KAGVTQTPRYLIKTRGQQVTLSCSPISGHRSVSWYQQTPGQGLQFLFEYFSETQRNKGNFPGRFSGRQFSNSRSEMNVSTLELGDSALYLCASSHGGQNSNQPQHFGDGTRLSIL.

This clonotype appeared many times. The chain employs TRBV2 and TRBJ2-3; D remains unclear. Germline CDR1 SNHLY, CDR2 FYNNEI. V shed 9 bases and J shed 2 bases, with 6 bases lying between them. CDR3 length: 11 amino acids. CDR3 in amino acids: CARHLTDTQYF. The CDR3 DNA follows: TGTGCCAGGCACCTCACAGATACGCAGTATTTT.

The rearrangement joins TRBV6-5 to TRBJ1-1; 11 bases align to TRBD1. Germline V gene data show CDR1 as MNHEY and CDR2 as SVGAGI. The CDR3 has 15 amino acids. Trimming removed 5 bases from V and 5 bases from J; junction bases left unmatched: 7. The CDR3, as DNA: TGTGCCAGCAGTAACCGGGACAGGGGGTCTACTGAAGCTTTCTTT. Amino acid sequence: CASSNRDRGSTEAFF.

This clonotype appeared many times. V usage is TRBV7-9 and J usage is TRBJ1-3, with no clear D. The CDR3 has 13 amino acids. The ends were cut back, 2 bases at V and 4 bases at J, with 6 bases in the middle. Germline loops: CDR1 SEHNR, CDR2 FQNEAQ (reference sequence). The CDR3 sequence: CASSLYTGNTIYF. The CDR3 DNA reads TGTGCCAGCAGCTTATATACCGGAAACACCATATATTTT.

This clonotype was counted many times. V and J are TRBV5-1 and TRBJ2-1, with D possibly TRBD2 on 5 matching bases. Germline V gives CDR1 SGHRS, CDR2 YFSETQ. The length of the CDR3 is 15 residues. V was clipped by 0 bases and J by 8 bases, with 15 bases between them. The CDR3 nucleotides read TGCGCCAGCAGCTTGGTCGGGGATAGGGTTGATGAGCAGTTCTTC. Its protein is CASSLVGDRVDEQFF.

The table lists this clonotype with a few counts. CDR3 bases: TGCGCCAGCAGCCCTCAGGGGAGCTCTGGAAACACCATATATTTT. Translation: CASSPQGSSGNTIYF. The chain employs TRBV5-1 and TRBJ1-3; possible D gene TRBD1, 6 bases. The germline V gene has CDR1 SGHRS and CDR2 YFSETQ. The CDR3 spans 15 residues. V gave up 4 bases and J gave up 0 bases, with 11 bases separating them.

This clonotype was found many times. This chain uses TRBV5-1 with TRBJ2-3; 7 nucleotides agree with TRBD2. The CDR3 is made up of 16 amino acids. V was pared by 4 bases and J by 2 bases, with 10 bases of the junction left unmatched. CDR1 is SGHRS, CDR2 YFSETQ, per germline. The CDR3 protein is CASSPRAAGTTDTQYF. The CDR3 nucleotides read TGCGCCAGCAGCCCCCGGGCAGCGGGGACCACAGATACGCAGTATTTT.

This clonotype was seen ten or more times. This chain links TRBV7-6 with TRBJ2-7; no clear D. The V end lost 1 base, the J end lost 2 bases, and 9 bases lay between the germline ends. The germline V gene has CDR1 SGHVS and CDR2 FNYEAQ. The CDR3 extends over 14 amino acids. CDR3 sequence: CASSLGSNAYEQYF. As DNA, the CDR3 is TGTGCCAGCAGCTTAGGATCGAACGCCTACGAGCAGTACTTC.

This clonotype appeared many times. The genes are TRBV27 and TRBJ1-1; weak D call: TRBD1 (6 bases). This CDR3 is 15 amino acids long. Germline V gene data show CDR1 as MNHEY and CDR2 as SMNVEV (reference sequence). Trimming shortened V by 5 bases and J by 3 bases, and 16 bases separated the two germline ends. The CDR3 region has the DNA TGTGCCAGCAGTCCCTGGAAGGGGGTAGACACTGAAGCTTTCTTT. Its translation: CASSPWKGVDTEAFF.

This clonotype has ten or more counts. The chain employs TRBV20-1 and TRBJ1-2; 7 nucleotides line up with TRBD1. The CDR3 totals 14 residues. Germline-derived CDR1 and CDR2 are DFQATT and SNEGSKA (reference sequence). J gave up 1 base and V 6 bases, and 8 bases lay outside the gene matches. The CDR3 DNA reads as TGCAGTGCAACGGGGACAGACCTTAACTATGGCTACACCTTC. Amino acid sequence: CSATGTDLNYGYTF.

This clonotype appeared many times. The gene calls are TRBV5-1 and TRBJ2-3; TRBD2 aligns across 13 bases. This CDR3 spans 15 amino acids. J gave up 4 bases and V 4 bases, and 3 bases lay outside the gene matches. Germline lookup yields CDR1 SGHRS and CDR2 YFSETQ. The CDR3 DNA sequence: TGCGCCAGCAGCCCGGGACTAGCGGGACCAGATACGCAGTATTTT. It yields the protein CASSPGLAGPDTQYF. Supplemented by reference TRBV5-1 and TRBJ2-3, the full variable domain reads KAGVTQTPRYLIKTRGQQVTLSCSPISGHRSVSWYQQTPGQGLQFLFEYFSETQRNKGNFPGRFSGRQFSNSRSEMNVSTLELGDSALYLCASSPGLAGPDTQYFGPGTRLTVL.

Many counts were recorded for this clonotype. The chain is built from TRBV3-1 and TRBJ1-5; TRBD1 is a possible D gene (5 bases). Trimming took off 0 bases at V and 3 bases at J, with 12 bases between the two ends. From germline, CDR1 is LGHDT and CDR2 YNNKEL (reference sequence). The CDR3 runs 16 residues. DNA of the CDR3: TGTGCCAGCAGCCAAGATATTACAGGAAACAATCAGCCCCAGCATTTT. Translating gives CASSQDITGNNQPQHF.